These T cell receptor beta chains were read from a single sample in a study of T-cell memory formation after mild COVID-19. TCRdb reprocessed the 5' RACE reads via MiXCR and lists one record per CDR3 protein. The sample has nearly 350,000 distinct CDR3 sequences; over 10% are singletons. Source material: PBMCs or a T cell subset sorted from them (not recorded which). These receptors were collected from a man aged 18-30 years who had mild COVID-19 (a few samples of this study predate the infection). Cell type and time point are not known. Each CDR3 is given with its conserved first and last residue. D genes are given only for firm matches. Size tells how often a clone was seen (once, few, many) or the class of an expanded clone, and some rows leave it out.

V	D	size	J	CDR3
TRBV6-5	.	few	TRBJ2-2	CASQGLPGELFF
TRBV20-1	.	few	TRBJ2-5	CSARGLQETQYF
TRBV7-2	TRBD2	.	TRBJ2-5	CASSLDGAGGRAQYF
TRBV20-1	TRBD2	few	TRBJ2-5	CSARLAGGLIETQYF
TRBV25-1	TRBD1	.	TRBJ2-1	CASSVTGTGDNEQFF
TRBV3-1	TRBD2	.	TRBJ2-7	CASSSWTSGSYEQYF
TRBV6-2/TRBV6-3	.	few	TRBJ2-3	CASRPDLPGTDTQYF
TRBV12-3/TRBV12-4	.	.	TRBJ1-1	CASSLTAGPAEAFF
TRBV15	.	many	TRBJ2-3	CATSRNGDTQYF
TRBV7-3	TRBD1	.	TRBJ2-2	CASTPTGGRELFF
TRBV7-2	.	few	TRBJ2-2	CASSLVADGTGELFF
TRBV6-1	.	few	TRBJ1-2	CASSQDLQGGYTF
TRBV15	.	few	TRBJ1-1	CATSRKGSDTEAFF
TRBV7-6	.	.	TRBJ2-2	CASSLAWGLGGELFF
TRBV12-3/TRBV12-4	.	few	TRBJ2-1	CASRGSGQKVGEQFF
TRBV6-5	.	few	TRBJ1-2	CASSYSSQPTLPAYTF
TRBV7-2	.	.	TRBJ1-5	CASSPPSGQPQHF
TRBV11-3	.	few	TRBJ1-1	CASSASGMNTEAFF
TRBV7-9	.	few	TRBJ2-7	CASSFGIRGGEQYF
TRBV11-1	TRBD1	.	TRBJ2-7	CASSLDRLSYEQYF
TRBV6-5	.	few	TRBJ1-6	CASTDRDYNSPLHF
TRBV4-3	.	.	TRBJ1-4	CASSQDRWGEKLFF
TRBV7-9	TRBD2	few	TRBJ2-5	CASSFGLAGGRETQYF
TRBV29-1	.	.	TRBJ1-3	CSVEAWLGQGSNTIYF
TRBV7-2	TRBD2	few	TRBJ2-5	CASSFASGEETQYF
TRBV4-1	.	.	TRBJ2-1	CASSQMGTEYNEQFF
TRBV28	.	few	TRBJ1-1	CASIFPGKGRWTEAFF
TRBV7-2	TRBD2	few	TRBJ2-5	CASSFPTSGGETQYF
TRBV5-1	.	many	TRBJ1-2	CASSLVTDTLYGYTF
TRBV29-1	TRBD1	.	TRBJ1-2	CSVEDGGRGNGYTF
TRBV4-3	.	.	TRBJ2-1	CASSPLMGREQFF
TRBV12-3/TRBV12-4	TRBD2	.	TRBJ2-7	CASNVAGGPYEQYF
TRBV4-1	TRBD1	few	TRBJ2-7	CASSQTPTGIEQYF
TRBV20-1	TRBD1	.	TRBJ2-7	CSILGQGSYEQYF
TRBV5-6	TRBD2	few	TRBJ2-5	CASSQRLAGGETQYF
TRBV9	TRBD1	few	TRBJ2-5	CASSPPDRGGETQYF
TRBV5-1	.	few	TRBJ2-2	CASSFRTHTGELFF
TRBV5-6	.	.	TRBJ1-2	CASSLSGIHGYTF
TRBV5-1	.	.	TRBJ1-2	CASSSGPLPDYGYTF
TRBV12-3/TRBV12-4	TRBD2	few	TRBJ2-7	CASCGGWSGGPYEQYF